The 20 T cell receptor beta chains listed next were all sequenced from one sample in a study of shared clonotypes between healthy human individuals. Assay used: immunoSEQ multiplex PCR; TCRdb lists only in-frame clones, some missing. The sample lists more than 2 million clones, roughly 95% occurring once. CD45RO-negative, CCR7-positively selected cells formed the naive CD8 fraction, excluding terminally differentiated effector memory CD45RA+ cells. The sequencing input was naive CD8+ T cells from PBMCs. These receptors were collected from a man between 18 and 29 years old in good health. Some clones in this sample may be carry-over from other donors' samples.

This clone has ten or more counts. The gene calls are TRBV25-1 and TRBJ2-7, with D tentatively TRBD1 or TRBD2 (5 bases each). Germline V gene lookup returns CDR1 MGHDK and CDR2 SYGVNS. V shed 4 bases and J shed 10 bases, with 23 bases lying between them. The CDR3 is made up of 15 amino acids. This CDR3 reads CASSGLGPFGEGQYF. In DNA form, the CDR3 reads TGTGCCAGCAGTGGACTGGGACCCTTCGGCGAAGGTCAGTACTTC.

This rearrangement joins TRBV7-2 to TRBJ2-1; the match to TRBD2 covers 8 bases. Germline V gives CDR1 SGHTA, CDR2 FQGNSA. V lost 2 bases and J lost 7; bases outside the gene matches: 7. This CDR3 contains 15 residues. For the CDR3, the DNA is TGTGCCAGCAGCTTACCCGAAGCGGGAGTAAATGAGCAGTTCTTC. This translates into CASSLPEAGVNEQFF.

With respect to this clone: The sample contains more than one DNA sequence encoding this CDR3. This chain uses TRBV28 with TRBJ1-5; D ambiguous. The length of the CDR3 is 12 residues. Trimming left V 6 bases short and J 2 bases short, with 5 bases between. The germline CDR1 and CDR2 sequences are MDHEN and SYDVKM. The CDR3 DNA follows: TGTGCCAGCAGAACGGGCAATCAGCCCCAGCATTTT. Translation gives CASRTGNQPQHF.

The rearrangement joins TRBV7-9 to TRBJ2-2; D possibly uses TRBD1 or TRBD2 (5 bases each). V lost 5 bases to trimming and J lost 4 bases, with 14 bases between them. Per germline, CDR1 SEHNR and CDR2 FQNEAQ (reference sequence). The CDR3 runs to 15 residues. The CDR3 region has the DNA TGTGCCAGCAGCGGCCGGGACCGGGGCACCGGGGAGCTGTTTTTT. It encodes CASSGRDRGTGELFF.

Concerning this clone itself: Different DNA sequences within this sample yield the same CDR3. The V and J genes are TRBV7-9 and TRBJ1-1; D unclear. Germline loops: CDR1 SEHNR, CDR2 FQNEAQ (reference sequence). The germline V and J ends were trimmed by 5 bases and 6 bases, with 7 bases remaining between them. The CDR3 runs to 11 residues. The CDR3 coding sequence is TGTGCCAGCAGCCCGGGGTCTGAAGCTTTCTTT. It specifies CASSPGSEAFF.

The chain couples TRBV7-9 to TRBJ2-5; D is unresolved. Trimming removed 2 bases from V and 5 bases from J, with 12 bases in between. In germline, CDR1 is SEHNR, CDR2 FQNEAQ (reference sequence). CDR3 length: 14 residues. The CDR3, as DNA: TGTGCCAGCAGCTTAACCGGAGACGGGGAGACCCAGTACTTC. Encoded protein: CASSLTGDGETQYF. Full variable domain (outside the CDR3, taken from reference TRBV7-9 and TRBJ2-5): DTGVSQNPRHKITKRGQNVTFRCDPISEHNRLYWYRQTLGQGPEFLTYFQNEAQLEKSRLLSDRFSAERPKGSFSTLEIQRTEQGDSAMYLCASSLTGDGETQYFGPGTRLLVL.

The chain joins TRBV5-1 to TRBJ2-7, with 8 bases identical to TRBD2. Per the germline V gene, CDR1 is SGHRS and CDR2 is YFSETQ. The CDR3 length is 15 residues. Trimming at V came to 9 bases and at J to 0 bases, leaving 11 bases not matched to a gene. The CDR3 reads CATSYGRAASYEQYF. CDR3 DNA: TGCGCCACCTCATACGGGAGGGCCGCCTCCTACGAGCAGTACTTC.

The genes are TRBV4-1 and TRBJ2-3; 7 bases align to TRBD1. The CDR3 covers 18 residues. CDR1 and CDR2 from the germline V gene are MGHRA and YSYEKL. J gave up 5 bases and V 0 bases, and 14 bases lay outside the gene matches. CDR3 in amino acids: CASSQDQQGPVIIDTQYF. CDR3 in DNA: TGCGCCAGCAGCCAAGATCAACAGGGGCCGGTAATAATAGATACGCAGTATTTT.

The chain employs TRBV10-2 and TRBJ1-2; no reliable D call. V lost 4 bases, J lost 0 bases, and 12 bases lay in between. The CDR3 totals 15 residues. Germline CDR1 and CDR2: WSHSY and SAAADI. CDR3 sequence reads: CASSAGVVSNYGYTF. In DNA, the CDR3 is TGCGCCAGCAGTGCCGGGGTAGTATCTAACTATGGCTACACCTTC.

The chain is built from TRBV7-2 and TRBJ2-3, with D possibly TRBD2 on 6 matching bases. Trimming removed 1 base at V and 3 bases at J, with 17 bases between. CDR1 and CDR2 from the germline V gene are SGHTA and FQGNSA. The CDR3 spans 17 residues. The CDR3 bases are TGTGCCAGCAGCTTAGGATGGAGGGAGAGTGAGACAGATACGCAGTATTTT. This codes for CASSLGWRESETDTQYF.

The chain couples TRBV28 to TRBJ2-3, with 7 bases lining up with TRBD2. Germline CDR1 and CDR2: MDHEN and SYDVKM. V lost 7 bases and J lost 5; bases outside the gene matches: 3. The CDR3 contains 12 residues. The CDR3 here is CASTPGGDTQYF. The DNA for the CDR3 is TGTGCCAGCACTCCGGGAGGAGATACGCAGTATTTT. Filled out from reference TRBV28 and TRBJ2-3, the complete variable domain reads DVKVTQSSRYLVKRTGEKVFLECVQDMDHENMFWYRQDPGLGLRLIYFSYDVKMKEKGDIPEGYSVSREKKERFSLILESASTNQTSMYLCASTPGGDTQYFGPGTRLTVL.

The chain recombines TRBV27 with TRBJ1-1; no definite D call. CDR1 MNHEY and CDR2 SMNVEV come from the germline V gene (reference sequence). Trimming shortened V by 5 bases and J by 7 bases, and 17 bases separated the two germline ends. This CDR3 region has 14 residues. CDR3 DNA: TGTGCCAGCAGTACTCAAGGACTTACAATTGAAGCTTTCTTT. This codes for CASSTQGLTIEAFF.

The V call is TRBV9, the J call TRBJ1-3, with D tentatively TRBD1 (6 bases). V gave up 4 bases and J gave up 8 bases, with 19 bases separating them. Germline values: CDR1 SGDLS, CDR2 YYNGEE. The CDR3 is 15 residues long. CDR3 DNA: TGTGCCAGCAGCCCCCAGGGCAGGGGCCCCGACACCATATATTTT. It translates to CASSPQGRGPDTIYF.

The J gene is TRBJ1-1, the V gene TRBV28, with D uncertain. Trimming removed 7 bases at V and 3 bases at J, with 12 bases between. Per germline, CDR1 MDHEN and CDR2 SYDVKM. This CDR3 is built from 13 residues. This CDR3 is CASILRRDTEAFF. In DNA form, the CDR3 reads TGTGCCAGCATCCTCAGGAGGGACACTGAAGCTTTCTTT.

The V call is TRBV5-1, the J call TRBJ2-5; D may be TRBD1 (5 bases). V lost 3 bases and J lost 1, with 19 bases in between. Germline CDR1 reads SGHRS; CDR2 reads YFSETQ. CDR3 length equals 17 residues. CDR3: CASSSEGWGRGQETQYF. The CDR3 DNA reads as TGCGCCAGCAGCTCAGAAGGTTGGGGAAGGGGCCAAGAGACCCAGTACTTC.

This clone was seen a single time. This chain's CDR3 is CASRPDRGSYEQYF. In DNA form, the CDR3 reads TGTGCCAGCAGACCCGACAGGGGGTCCTACGAGCAGTACTTC. The rearrangement joins TRBV6-5 to TRBJ2-7, with 9 bases matching TRBD1. The ends lost 6 bases at V and 1 base at J; junction bases unmatched: 4. The CDR3 sequence is 14 residues long. The germline V gene encodes CDR1 MNHEY and CDR2 SVGAGI.

The chain recombines TRBV30 with TRBJ1-4, with D tentatively TRBD1 (6 bases). With 2 bases removed from V and 4 bases from J, the gap between germline ends came to 20 bases. CDR1 is GTSNPN and CDR2 is SVGIG in the germline V gene (reference sequence). The CDR3 totals 17 residues. The CDR3 DNA reads TGTGCCTGGAGTTCTTACAGGGTCCCGGACCTTAATGAAAAACTGTTTTTT. Its protein is CAWSSYRVPDLNEKLFF.

The chain links TRBV29-1 to TRBJ2-3, with 10 bases that match TRBD1. In germline, CDR1 is SQVTM, CDR2 ANQGSEA. CDR3 length: 13 amino acids. Trimming took 7 bases from V and 5 from J; bases not matched to a gene: 6. CDR3 nucleotides: TGCAGCGCTTGGACAGGGGGTCGAGATACGCAGTATTTT. Its translation is CSAWTGGRDTQYF.

This chain connects TRBV2 to TRBJ1-1; D is perhaps TRBD1 (5 bases). The CDR3 runs to 13 residues. V dropped 5 bases and J dropped 4 bases, with 11 bases sitting between them. From germline, CDR1 is SNHLY and CDR2 FYNNEI. The CDR3 DNA sequence: TGTGCCAGCAGTCCCTTGGGGGGCACTGAAGCTTTCTTT. It is translated as CASSPLGGTEAFF.

The chain is built from TRBV5-1 and TRBJ2-3; no clear D. V lost 0 bases, J lost 10 bases, and 9 bases lay in between. Germline CDR1 SGHRS, CDR2 YFSETQ. This CDR3 contains 12 residues. In DNA form, the CDR3 reads TGCGCCAGCAGCTTGGATGGAGCCCCGCAGTATTTT. Amino acid sequence: CASSLDGAPQYF.